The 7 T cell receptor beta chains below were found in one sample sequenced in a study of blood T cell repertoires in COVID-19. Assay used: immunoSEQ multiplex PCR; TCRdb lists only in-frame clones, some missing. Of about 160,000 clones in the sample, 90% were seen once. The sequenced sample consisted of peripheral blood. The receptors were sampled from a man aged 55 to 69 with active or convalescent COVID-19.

This CDR3 reads CASRAGTGLAYEQYF. The CDR3 DNA follows: TGTGCCAGCAGAGCCGGGACAGGCCTAGCCTACGAGCAGTACTTC. The chain combines TRBV6-5 with TRBJ2-7; 8 nucleotides match TRBD1. The CDR3 has 15 residues. In germline, CDR1 is MNHEY, CDR2 SVGAGI. Trimming removed 6 bases from V and 2 bases from J; junction bases left unmatched: 9.

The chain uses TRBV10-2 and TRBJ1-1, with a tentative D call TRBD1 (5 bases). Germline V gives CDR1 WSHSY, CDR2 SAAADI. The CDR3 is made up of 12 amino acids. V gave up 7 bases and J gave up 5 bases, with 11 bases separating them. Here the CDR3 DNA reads TGCGCCAGCAACCAGGGTCGAACTGAAGCTTTCTTT. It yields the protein CASNQGRTEAFF.

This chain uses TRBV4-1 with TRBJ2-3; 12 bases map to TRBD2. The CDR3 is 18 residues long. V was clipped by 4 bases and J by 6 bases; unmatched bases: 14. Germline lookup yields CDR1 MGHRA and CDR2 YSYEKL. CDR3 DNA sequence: TGCGCCAGCAGCCCGTCTCCATCTAGCGGGAGGGCCAGGGATACGCAGTATTTT. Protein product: CASSPSPSSGRARDTQYF.

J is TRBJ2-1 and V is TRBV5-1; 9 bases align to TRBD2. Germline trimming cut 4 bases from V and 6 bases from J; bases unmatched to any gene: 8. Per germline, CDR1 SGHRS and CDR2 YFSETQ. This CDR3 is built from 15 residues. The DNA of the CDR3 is TGCGCCAGCAGCATTCATAGCGGGAGCGGCAATGAGCAGTTCTTC. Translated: CASSIHSGSGNEQFF.

As DNA, the CDR3 is TGCGCCAGCAGAGACAGGGTAAGAAGGGAAGCTTTCTTT. Translating it yields CASRDRVRREAFF. The genes are TRBV10-2 and TRBJ1-1, with TRBD1 matching 7 bases. V gave up 6 bases and J gave up 8 bases; unmatched junction bases: 9. The CDR3 consists of 13 residues. The germline V gene has CDR1 WSHSY and CDR2 SAAADI.

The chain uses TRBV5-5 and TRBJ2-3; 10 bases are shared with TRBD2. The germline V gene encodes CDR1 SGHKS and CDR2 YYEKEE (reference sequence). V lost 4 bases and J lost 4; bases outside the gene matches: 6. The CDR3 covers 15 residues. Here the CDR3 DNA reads TGTGCCAGCAGCGGGACTAGCGATCGGGCAGATACGCAGTATTTT. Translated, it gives CASSGTSDRADTQYF.

CDR3 coding DNA: TGCAGCGAGGGACAGGGCAACTATGGCTACACCTTC. This sequence encodes CSEGQGNYGYTF. The chain combines TRBV29-1 with TRBJ1-2; 9 bases line up with TRBD1. The germline V gene has CDR1 SQVTM and CDR2 ANQGSEA. The CDR3 extends over 12 amino acids. With 7 bases clipped from V and 2 bases from J, the junction kept 2 bases outside the gene matches.